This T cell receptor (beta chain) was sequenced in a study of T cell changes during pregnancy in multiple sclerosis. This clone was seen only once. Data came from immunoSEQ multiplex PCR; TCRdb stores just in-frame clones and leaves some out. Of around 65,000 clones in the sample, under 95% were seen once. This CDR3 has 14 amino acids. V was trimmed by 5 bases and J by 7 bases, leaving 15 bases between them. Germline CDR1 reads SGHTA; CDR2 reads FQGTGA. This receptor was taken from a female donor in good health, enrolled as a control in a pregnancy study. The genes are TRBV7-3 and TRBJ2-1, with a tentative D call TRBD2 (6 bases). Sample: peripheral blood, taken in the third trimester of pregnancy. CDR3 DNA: TGTGCCAGCAGCCCAGGGACTGGTCGAAATGAGCAGTTCTTC. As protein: CASSPGTGRNEQFF.